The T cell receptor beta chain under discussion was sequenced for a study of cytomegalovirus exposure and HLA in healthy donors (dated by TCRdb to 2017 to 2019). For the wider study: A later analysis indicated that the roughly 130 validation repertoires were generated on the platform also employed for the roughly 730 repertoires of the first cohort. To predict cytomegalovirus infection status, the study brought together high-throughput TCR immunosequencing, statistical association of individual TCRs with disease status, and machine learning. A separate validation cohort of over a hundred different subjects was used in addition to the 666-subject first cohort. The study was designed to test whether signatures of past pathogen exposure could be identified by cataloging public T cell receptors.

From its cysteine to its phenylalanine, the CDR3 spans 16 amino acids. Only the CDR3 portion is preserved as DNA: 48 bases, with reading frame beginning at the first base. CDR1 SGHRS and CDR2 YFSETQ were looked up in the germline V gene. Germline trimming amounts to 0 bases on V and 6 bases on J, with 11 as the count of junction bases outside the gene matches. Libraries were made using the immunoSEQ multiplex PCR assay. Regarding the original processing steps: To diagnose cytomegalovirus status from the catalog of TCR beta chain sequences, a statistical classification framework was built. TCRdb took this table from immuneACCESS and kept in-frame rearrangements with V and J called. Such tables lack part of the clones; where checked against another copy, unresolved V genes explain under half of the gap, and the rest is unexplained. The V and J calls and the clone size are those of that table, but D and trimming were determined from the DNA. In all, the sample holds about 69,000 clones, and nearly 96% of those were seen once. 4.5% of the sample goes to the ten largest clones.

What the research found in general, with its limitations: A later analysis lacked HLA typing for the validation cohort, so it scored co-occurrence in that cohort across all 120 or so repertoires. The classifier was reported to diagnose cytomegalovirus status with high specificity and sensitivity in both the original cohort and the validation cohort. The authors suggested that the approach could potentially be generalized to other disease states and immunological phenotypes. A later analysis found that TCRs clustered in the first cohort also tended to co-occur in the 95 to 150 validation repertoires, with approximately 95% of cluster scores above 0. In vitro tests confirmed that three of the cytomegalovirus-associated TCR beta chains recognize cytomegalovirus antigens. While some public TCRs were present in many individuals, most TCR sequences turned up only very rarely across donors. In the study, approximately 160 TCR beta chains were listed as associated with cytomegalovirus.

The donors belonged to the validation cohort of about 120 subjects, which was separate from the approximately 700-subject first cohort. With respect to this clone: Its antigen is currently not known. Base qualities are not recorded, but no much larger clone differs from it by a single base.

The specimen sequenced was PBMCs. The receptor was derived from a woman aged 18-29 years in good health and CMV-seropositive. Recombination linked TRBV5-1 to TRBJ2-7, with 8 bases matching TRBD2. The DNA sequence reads TGCGCCAGCAGCTTGGTTGCGGGAGGCGGGAATAGCGAGCAGTACTTC. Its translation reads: CASSLVAGGGNSEQYF.